The clone carrying this T cell receptor (beta chain) was counted at least ten times. Its antigen is still unknown. This CDR3 is 16 amino acids long. Trimming left V 0 bases short and J 3 bases short, with 15 bases between. Germline V gene sequence: CDR1 MGHRA, CDR2 YSYEKL. Molecular barcoding with unique molecular identifiers was used for the TCRbeta library. Via MiXCR, TCRdb re-called the PCR reads, giving one row per CDR3 protein. Among over 100,000 distinct CDR3 sequences listed, under 13% were seen once. This sample was taken from a study of T-cell reconstitution after alpha-beta-depleted transplantation in children. General study points: In some patients, recipient T cells and intrathymic progenitors surviving conditioning explained high day-60 diversity. Alpha-beta T cells present about two months after transplant were reported to originate from several hundred expanded graft clones. T-cell counts and diversity at one year post-transplant came mainly from newly produced T cells.

The rearrangement links TRBV4-1 to TRBJ2-7; D is unresolved. This receptor was taken from a boy aged 2 to 9 with acute lymphoblastic leukemia, due to receive a stem cell transplant. The sample here was PBMCs, taken before TCRalphabeta/CD19-depleted stem cell transplant. The CDR3 spells CASSQDDDTNYYEQYF. CDR3 bases: TGCGCCAGCAGCCAAGACGACGACACCAATTACTACGAGCAGTACTTC.